The rows below give T cell receptor beta chains drawn from one sample of a study of cytotoxic CD8 clonotypes in ibrutinib-treated CLL. Method: immunoSEQ multiplex PCR; TCRdb's copy keeps in-frame clones and lacks some. Among roughly 130,000 clones listed, approximately 80% were seen once. The specimen was PBMCs, collected after 12 months of ibrutinib treatment. The receptors shown here come from a human donor with chronic lymphocytic leukemia. Both conserved end residues are part of each CDR3. D genes are given only for firm matches. Some rows have no size entry. The others give once, few or many, or a class for an expanded clone.

>.|.|TRBV15|TRBJ2-2
TGTGCCACCAGCAGAGCCAACAGATTCACCGGGGAGCTGTTTTTT
CATSRANRFTGELFF
>TRBD2|.|TRBV7-3|TRBJ2-1
TGTGCCAGCAGCTTCGGGAGCGGGGCCTACAATGAGCAGTTCTTC
CASSFGSGAYNEQFF
>.|.|TRBV27|TRBJ2-6
TGTGCCAGCAGTTTATTAGGTCTGTCTGGGGCCAACGTCCTGACTTTC
CASSLLGLSGANVLTF
>.|.|TRBV5-6|TRBJ2-7
TGTGCCAGCAGCTTGGCCGGACCGACTAGCTACGAGCAGTACTTC
CASSLAGPTSYEQYF
>.|.|TRBV18|TRBJ2-7
TGTGCCAGCTCACCAAGACAGGCGGGGAACTCCTACGAGCAGTACTTC
CASSPRQAGNSYEQYF
>.|.|TRBV11-2|TRBJ1-5
TGTGCCAGCAGCTCGGAGTATAGCAATCAGCCCCAGCATTTT
CASSSEYSNQPQHF
>.|once|TRBV6-1|TRBJ1-1
TGTGCCATCAGTGAGGTTAGAGGTCGGGGGAACACTGAAGCTTTCTTT
CAISEVRGRGNTEAFF
>TRBD2|.|TRBV19|TRBJ2-7
TGTGCCAGTAGTATCGGGCTAGCGGGAGAACACGAGCAGTACTTC
CASSIGLAGEHEQYF
>.|.|TRBV10-2|TRBJ2-7
TGCGCCAGCAGTGAGCTCAGGGACGAGCAGTACTTC
CASSELRDEQYF
>TRBD1|.|TRBV9|TRBJ1-5
TGTGCCAGCAGCGTGGGACAGGGAACTCAGCCCCAGCATTTT
CASSVGQGTQPQHF
>.|.|TRBV27|TRBJ2-7
TGTGCCAGCAGTTTGTTTAGCGGAGCCTCCTACGAGCAGTACTTC
CASSLFSGASYEQYF
>.|.|TRBV6-6|TRBJ2-7
TGTGCCAGCAGTTATAACCGCCCTCCCTACGAGCAGTACTTC
CASSYNRPPYEQYF
>.|.|TRBV27|TRBJ1-1
TGTGCCAGCAGTTTGGCCGGGGAGCACACTGAAGCTTTCTTT
CASSLAGEHTEAFF
>.|.|TRBV27|TRBJ2-7
TGTGCCAGCTCGGTGGCAGGAATCCACTACGAGCAGTACTTC
CASSVAGIHYEQYF
>TRBD2|few|TRBV29-1|TRBJ2-2
TGCAGCGCGACTAGCGGGAAGACCGGGGAGCTGTTTTTT
CSATSGKTGELFF
>TRBD1|.|TRBV7-3|TRBJ2-1
TGTGCCAGCAGCTTTGGGACAGGGTTTGACGATGAGCAGTTCTTC
CASSFGTGFDDEQFF
>.|.|TRBV10-3|TRBJ2-1
TGTGCCATCAGGGATAGGGTGAGCTCCTACAATGAGCAGTTCTTC
CAIRDRVSSYNEQFF
>.|.|TRBV20-1|TRBJ1-4
TGCAGTGCTACAGACGGCGTAAAACTGTTTTTT
CSATDGVKLFF
>.|.|TRBV28|TRBJ1-2
TGTGCCAGCAGTTTCACGGAGCAGGGCTACACCTTC
CASSFTEQGYTF
>.|.|TRBV2|TRBJ2-1
TGTGCCAGCAGTGACCAGTTTAATGAGCAGTTCTTC
CASSDQFNEQFF
>.|.|TRBV19|TRBJ1-5
TGTGCCAGTAAGACGTTCCAGGGCTCTAGCAATCAGCCCCAGCATTTT
CASKTFQGSSNQPQHF
>TRBD1|once|TRBV13|TRBJ2-7
TGTGCCAGCAGCTTAATGGGTGGACAGGGGTCCTACGAGCAGTACTTC
CASSLMGGQGSYEQYF
>.|once|TRBV11-2|TRBJ1-2
TGTGCCAGCAGCTGGACGGCTGAGGCTAACTATGGCTACACCTTC
CASSWTAEANYGYTF
>.|once|TRBV11-2|TRBJ2-1
TGTGCCAGCAGCCCCCGGGCCCCGAAAACGTCAGAGCAGTTCTTC
CASSPRAPKTSEQFF
>.|.|TRBV4-3|TRBJ2-1
TGCGCCAGCAGCCAACCCTATCCAGGTGAGCAGTTCTTC
CASSQPYPGEQFF
>.|.|TRBV21-1|TRBJ1-5
TGTGCCAGCAGCCAACGAACTAAAACGAACAGGGAGGTTCATCAGCCCCAGCATTTT
CASSQRTKTNREVHQPQHF
>.|.|TRBV27|TRBJ2-7
TGTGCCAGCAGCTCTCGGGGTAGTCTTTACGAGCAGTACTTC
CASSSRGSLYEQYF
>TRBD2|.|TRBV28|TRBJ2-5
TGTGCCAGCGGCGGACTAGCGGGATTTCGCGAGACCCAGTACTTC
CASGGLAGFRETQYF
>TRBD2|.|TRBV28|TRBJ2-1
TGTGCCAGCAGTTTATCGTTAGCGGGAGTTATTGAGCAGTTCTTC
CASSLSLAGVIEQFF
>.|.|TRBV4-3|TRBJ2-1
TGCGCCAGCAGCCAAGATCTTGGGGGGGCCTCCTACAATGAGCAGTTCTTC
CASSQDLGGASYNEQFF
>TRBD2|few|TRBV10-3|TRBJ2-1
TGTGCCATCACAGGACTAGCGGGAGGCGGTGAGCAGTTCTTC
CAITGLAGGGEQFF
>.|.|TRBV4-1|TRBJ2-1
TGCGCCAGCAGCCAAGATTTGGGTCCCTACAATGAGCAGTTCTTC
CASSQDLGPYNEQFF
>.|.|TRBV5-4|TRBJ2-5
TGTGCCAGCAGCTTGAGGGGGGCAGAGACCCAGTACTTC
CASSLRGAETQYF
>TRBD1|.|TRBV4-1|TRBJ1-1
TGCGCCAGCAGCCAATGGACAGGGGGTGGGACTGAAGCTTTCTTT
CASSQWTGGGTEAFF
>.|few|TRBV10-3|TRBJ2-3
TGTGCCATCAGGGAACGTGGGGCAGATACGCAGTATTTT
CAIRERGADTQYF